This T cell receptor (beta chain) was identified in a study of OX40 agonist ivuxolimab in advanced cancers. Study findings and constraints: Certain nonresponding patients likewise had low normalized T-cell clonal expansion.

The CDR3 contains 14 residues. Per germline, CDR1 SNHLY and CDR2 FYNNEI. Trimming took off 9 bases at V and 6 bases at J, with 15 bases between the two ends. This table comes from immunoSEQ multiplex PCR, and its TCRdb copy is limited to in-frame clones, with some not included. In the table there are fewer than 35,000 clones, over 85% of which are singletons. Of note for this clone: Its specificity is not known.

V usage is TRBV2 and J usage is TRBJ1-6; D possibly corresponds to TRBD1 (6 bases). The receptor's source is an adult with an advanced solid tumor such as melanoma, head and neck, liver or kidney cancer. Sequencing was performed on CD4+ or CD8+ T cells sorted from blood, taken in a trial of the OX40 agonist ivuxolimab. CDR3 nucleotide sequence: TGTGCCAGGAACCGGGACACGGTTAATTCACCCCTCCACTTT. This sequence encodes CARNRDTVNSPLHF.